This T cell receptor beta chain comes out of a study of cytomegalovirus exposure and HLA in healthy donors (dated by TCRdb to 2016 to 2017). About the investigation overall: An earlier analysis of some 550 of the donors reported about 290 Gb of sequence data and roughly 110 million unique TCR beta sequences from 190 million or so T cells. Approximately 310 gigabases of sequencing data and tens of millions of unique TCR sequences were included in an early release covering around 600 HLA-typed donors. Of the approximately 370 genotyped donors, approximately 80% were placed in the genetic ancestry cluster associated with self-reported Caucasian donors. The study aimed to test whether signatures of past pathogen exposure could be identified by cataloging public T cell receptors. Using immunosequencing, the study profiled T cell repertoires from fewer than 850 subjects and related those repertoires to cytomegalovirus serostatus. Besides the first cohort of hundreds of subjects, a separate validation cohort made up of over a hundred different subjects was used. The study combined high-throughput TCR immunosequencing, statistical association of individual TCRs with disease status, and machine learning to predict cytomegalovirus infection status. A later analysis re-analyzed previously published TCR beta repertoires from 660 or so donors and added high-resolution HLA genotyping to study TCR occurrence patterns. The later analysis used no new phenotypic data to find candidate immune exposures, relying instead on TCR beta sequences and their occurrence across donors. An earlier analysis of roughly 580 of the donors used high-throughput TCR beta sequencing to judge whether each TCR beta V gene segment behaved as functional or pseudogenic. Donor age, sex, ethnicity and CMV serostatus were compiled alongside the repertoire data. A later genetic analysis used genome-wide SNP genotypes for about 65% of the roughly 670 donors, treating that subset as a discovery cohort. Every repertoire in the discovery cohort had been generated on one and the same sequencing platform. HLA typing covered class I and class II loci at four-digit resolution. The number of typed donors differed by locus: about 629-640 for A, B, C, DRB1 and DQB1; 500 to 550 for DQA1; 600 to 610 for DPA1; and around 470 for DPB1. Several DR-DQ haplotypes were handled as single units for association and clustering, since linkage in the cohort was strong. Among 300 to 500 genotyped donors of the cohort, an average of around 240,000 unique TCR beta nucleotide sequences was sequenced per donor, of which about 20% were non-productive. The paper's findings and limits, for the study overall: In a later analysis, the rate of TCR association differed among HLA loci, with DRB1 alleles having the most associated TCRs and HLA-C alleles having the fewest. For the cohort, immune exposure information was limited to CMV serostatus. According to the authors, the approach could potentially be generalized to other disease states and immunological phenotypes. Roughly uniform sequencing depth across donors was assumed in presence/absence analyses, although this assumption may not hold. Approximately 16 rarely observed V segments, including chromosome 9 orphons, were excluded from the earlier analysis of a few hundred of the donors because counts were too low. A further reported finding was that TCR beta sequences accurately predicted the HLA-A and HLA-B alleles for most subjects in the first cohort. A later analysis associated some 17,000 TCR beta sequences with specific HLA alleles at a false discovery rate of 0.05. According to a later analysis, most CMV-associated TCR beta chains appeared to be HLA-restricted, and the HLA associations seemed to be driven largely by CMV exposure. Because HLA typing was unavailable for some donors at each locus, only the typed subset was used in association tests. Compared with equally common non-associated chains, HLA-associated TCR beta chains in a later analysis were more clonally expanded and had lower generation probabilities. While some public TCRs were present in many individuals, most TCR sequences turned up only very rarely across donors. V-gene and J-gene trimming of TCR beta chains was associated with a missense DCLRE1C variant in a later genetic analysis, and the association was replicated in an independent cohort. In vitro tests confirmed that a few of the cytomegalovirus-associated TCR beta chains recognize cytomegalovirus antigens. An earlier analysis of approximately 530 of the donors showed that most TCR beta V segments appeared in productive rearrangements either about 90% or about 30% of the time, which broadly matched IMGT annotations. Linkage disequilibrium might explain the correlated functional status among segregating V segments, but an unknown experimental factor could not be excluded. A cluster of highly shared sequence variants was judged likely to represent a technical artifact of the sequencing pipeline. In a later genetic analysis, fewer N-insertions in productive TCRs were reported among donors in an Asian-associated ancestry cluster than the approximately 630-donor mean. The study gave a list of under 200 TCR beta chains associated with cytomegalovirus. Only TCR beta chains were sequenced in this cohort, and the absence of alpha or paired-chain data limited detectable features. When HLA alleles, especially DR and DQ, strongly co-occurred, attributing TCR associations to individual alleles was difficult. Cytomegalovirus status was reported to be diagnosed by the classifier with high specificity and sensitivity in both the original and validation cohorts. A later analysis reported that several top co-occurrence clusters appeared linked to parvovirus B19, influenza, CMV and Epstein-Barr virus.

A word on this clone: Its recognized antigen is unknown. The input lacks base qualities; no much larger clone sits a single base away.

Library preparation used the immunoSEQ multiplex PCR assay. The multiplex PCR relied on a mix of 60 forward primers for TCR Vbeta segments and 13 reverse primers for TCR Jbeta segments. Amplification of the CDR3 region of rearranged TCR beta genes was performed with a multiplex PCR assay on genomic DNA. The amplified TCR beta libraries were sequenced on the Illumina HiSeq System as 87-base-pair reads. On the study's bioinformatics: In a later analysis, tens of millions of unique TCR beta chains were counted across the 650 to 700 repertoires, and about 9.9 million of these chains were shared by at least two donors. To remove PCR and sequencing errors, raw reads were error-corrected and collapsed into unique sequences using a nearest-neighbor algorithm that merged closely related sequences. To assign V, D and J gene segments, CDR3 sequences were aligned to IMGT reference sequences. For a sequence to be retained, a match of at least six nucleotides was required to both a V gene segment and a J gene segment. A rearrangement was called productive if the CDR3 had no stop codons and remained in frame with V and J, and every other rearrangement was called non-productive. CDR3 was defined according to IMGT convention as the region running from the second conserved V-encoded cysteine to the conserved J-encoded phenylalanine. In an earlier analysis of approximately 500 of the donors, sequences lacking an unambiguous match to a single V gene segment were excluded. An earlier analysis of several hundred of the donors called V segments functional above 56.7% productive rearrangements and segregating when the between-donor standard deviation exceeded 5%. A statistical classification framework was built for diagnosing cytomegalovirus status from the catalog of TCR beta chain sequences. In a later analysis, V and J genes were assigned by comparing TCR nucleotide sequences against IMGT/GENE-DB human TR gene sequences. The TCRdist pipeline was used in a later analysis to assign CDR3 sequences and most-parsimonious VDJ recombination scenarios. A later analysis defined each TCR beta chain by its CDR3 amino acid sequence plus V-gene family, and excluded reads lacking a unique V-gene family. As a way to deal with suspected cross-contamination and a sequencing artifact, a later analysis dropped hundreds of nucleotide sequences that were highly shared and had low generation probability. For each public chain, a later analysis derived a clonal expansion index from normalized ranks of inferred template counts within each repertoire. A later analysis computed generation probabilities with a VDJ recombination model fitted to out-of-frame rearrangements, and checked the results against IGoR. Hypergeometric tests were used in a later analysis to score TCR-TCR, TCR-HLA and TCR-CMV co-occurrence, with a repertoire-size bias correction applied to the TCR pairs. A later analysis estimated false discovery rates by permuting HLA or CMV assignments 20 times. In a later analysis, co-occurring TCRs were grouped using DBSCAN, with TCRdist sequence similarity added in when clustering inside HLA-allele-positive subsets. Co-occurrence clustering excluded repertoires with fewer than 30,000 or more than 120,000 public chains, plus five with anomalous nucleotide sharing. TCRdb's version of the immuneACCESS table is confined to in-frame rearrangements and falls short of the full clone set. An unresolved V gene accounts for under half of the shortfall where checked; the remainder is of unknown origin. V, J and clone size were drawn from that table, and D and trimming were deduced from the DNA. For this sample there are roughly 90,000 clones; around 78% appear just once. The top ten clonotypes cover about 4.5% of the sample.

In total, more than 500 healthy bone marrow donors made up the cohort. At the time of sampling, all cohort members were nominally healthy, though unrecorded immune exposures were likely present. The donor tested CMV seropositive, placing the donor among the 250 to 350 seropositive members of the cohort. Each donor provided a peripheral blood sample, and peripheral blood mononuclear cells were used for TCR beta sequencing. The Qiagen DNeasy Blood Extraction Kit was used to extract genomic DNA from the blood cell samples. The sample taken for sequencing was PBMCs. The TCR comes from a woman aged 35 to 49 in good health and CMV-seropositive.

The nucleotide sequence reads as follows: TGTGCCAGCAGCTTAGAACCCCCCACAAGTGGCTATGGCTACACCTTC. Its protein reads: CASSLEPPTSGYGYTF. The chain joins TRBV7-8 to TRBJ1-2, with the D gene call left open. The CDR3 spans 16 residues, from the cysteine through the phenylalanine. Solely the CDR3 DNA is kept, with 48 bases framed from the first base. For CDR1 and CDR2, the germline V gene lists SGHVS and FQNEAQ. V sheds 1 base and J sheds 4 bases, leaving 16 bases between their ends.